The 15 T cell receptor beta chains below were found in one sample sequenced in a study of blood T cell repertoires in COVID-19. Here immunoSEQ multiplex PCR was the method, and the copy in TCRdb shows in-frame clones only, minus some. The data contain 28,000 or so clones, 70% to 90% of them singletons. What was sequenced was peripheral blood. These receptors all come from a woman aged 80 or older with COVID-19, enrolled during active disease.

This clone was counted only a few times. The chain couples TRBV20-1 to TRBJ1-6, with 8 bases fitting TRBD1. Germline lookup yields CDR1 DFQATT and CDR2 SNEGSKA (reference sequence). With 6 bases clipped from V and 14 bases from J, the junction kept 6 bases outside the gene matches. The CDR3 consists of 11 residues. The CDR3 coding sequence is TGCAGTGCAAGGACAGGGCCGGCCCTCCACTTT. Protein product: CSARTGPALHF.

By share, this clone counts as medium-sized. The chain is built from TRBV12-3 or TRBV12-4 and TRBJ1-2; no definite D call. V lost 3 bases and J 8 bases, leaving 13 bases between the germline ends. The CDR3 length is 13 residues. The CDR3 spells CASSFSPAGGYTF. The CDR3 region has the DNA TGTGCCAGCAGTTTCTCCCCCGCGGGGGGCTACACCTTC.

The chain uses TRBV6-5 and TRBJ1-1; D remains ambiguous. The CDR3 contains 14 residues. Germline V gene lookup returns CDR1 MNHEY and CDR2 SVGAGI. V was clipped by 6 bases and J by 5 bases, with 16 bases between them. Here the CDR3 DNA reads TGTGCCAGCAGGCCGGACTCAACGAGGACTGAAGCTTTCTTT. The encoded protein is CASRPDSTRTEAFF.

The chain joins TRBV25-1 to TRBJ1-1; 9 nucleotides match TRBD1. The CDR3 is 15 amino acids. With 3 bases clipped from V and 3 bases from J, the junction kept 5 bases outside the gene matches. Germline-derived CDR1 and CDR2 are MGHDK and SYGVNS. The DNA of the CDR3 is TGTGCCAGCAGTGACCCGACAGGGGGAGACACTGAAGCTTTCTTT. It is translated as CASSDPTGGDTEAFF.

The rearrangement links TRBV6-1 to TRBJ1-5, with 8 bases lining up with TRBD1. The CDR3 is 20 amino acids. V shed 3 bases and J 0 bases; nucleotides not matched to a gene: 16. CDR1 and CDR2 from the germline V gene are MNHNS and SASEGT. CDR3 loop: CASSDRAGGFSLYSNQPQHF. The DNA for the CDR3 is TGTGCCAGCAGTGATAGGGCAGGGGGCTTTTCTTTGTATAGCAATCAGCCCCAGCATTTT.

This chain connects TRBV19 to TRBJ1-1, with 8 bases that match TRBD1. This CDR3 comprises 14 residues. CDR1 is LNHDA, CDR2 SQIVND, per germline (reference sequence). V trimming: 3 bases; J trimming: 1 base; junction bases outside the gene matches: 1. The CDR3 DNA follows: TGTGCCAGTAGTATGACAGGGGCGAACACTGAAGCTTTCTTT. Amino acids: CASSMTGANTEAFF.

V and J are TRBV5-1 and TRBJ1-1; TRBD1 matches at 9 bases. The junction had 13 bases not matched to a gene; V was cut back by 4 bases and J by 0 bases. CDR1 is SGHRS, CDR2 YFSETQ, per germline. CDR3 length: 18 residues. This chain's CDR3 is CASSAPPGQGGMNTEAFF. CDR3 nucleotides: TGCGCCAGCAGCGCACCACCGGGACAGGGAGGCATGAACACTGAAGCTTTCTTT.

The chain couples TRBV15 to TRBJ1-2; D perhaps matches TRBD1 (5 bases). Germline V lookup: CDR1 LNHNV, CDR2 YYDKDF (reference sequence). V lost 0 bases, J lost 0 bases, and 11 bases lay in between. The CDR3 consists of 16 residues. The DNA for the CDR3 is TGTGCCACCAGCAGAGATGGGGCAAGCTCTAACTATGGCTACACCTTC. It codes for CATSRDGASSNYGYTF.

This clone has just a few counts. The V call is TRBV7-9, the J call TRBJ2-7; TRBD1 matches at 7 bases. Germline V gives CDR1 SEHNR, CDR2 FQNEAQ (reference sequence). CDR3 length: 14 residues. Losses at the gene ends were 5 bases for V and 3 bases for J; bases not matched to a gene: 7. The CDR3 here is CASSRGTVSYEQYF. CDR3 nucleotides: TGTGCCAGCAGCCGAGGGACAGTAAGCTACGAGCAGTACTTC.

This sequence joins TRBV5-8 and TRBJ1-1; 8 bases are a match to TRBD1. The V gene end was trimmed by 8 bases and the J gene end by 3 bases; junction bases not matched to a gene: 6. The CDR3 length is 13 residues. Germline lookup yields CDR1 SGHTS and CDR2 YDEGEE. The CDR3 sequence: CASDRGRDTEAFF. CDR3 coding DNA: TGTGCCAGTGACAGGGGTAGGGACACTGAAGCTTTCTTT.

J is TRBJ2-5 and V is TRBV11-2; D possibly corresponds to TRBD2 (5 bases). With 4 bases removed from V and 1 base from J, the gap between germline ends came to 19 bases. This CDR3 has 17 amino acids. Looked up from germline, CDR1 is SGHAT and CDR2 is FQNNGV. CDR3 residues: CASSSTSGAAFQETQYF. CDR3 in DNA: TGTGCCAGCAGCTCCACCAGCGGTGCTGCCTTCCAAGAGACCCAGTACTTC.

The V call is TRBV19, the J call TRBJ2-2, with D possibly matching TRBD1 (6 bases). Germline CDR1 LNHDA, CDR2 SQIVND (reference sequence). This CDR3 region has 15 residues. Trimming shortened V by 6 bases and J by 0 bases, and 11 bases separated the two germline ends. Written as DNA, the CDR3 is TGTGCCAGTAGCCTACAGGGCCCGAACACCGGGGAGCTGTTTTTT. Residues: CASSLQGPNTGELFF. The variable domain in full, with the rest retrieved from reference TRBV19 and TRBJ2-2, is DGGITQSPKYLFRKEGQNVTLSCEQNLNHDAMYWYRQDPGQGLRLIYYSQIVNDFQKGDIAEGYSVSREKKESFPLTVTSAQKNPTAFYLCASSLQGPNTGELFFGEGSRLTVL.

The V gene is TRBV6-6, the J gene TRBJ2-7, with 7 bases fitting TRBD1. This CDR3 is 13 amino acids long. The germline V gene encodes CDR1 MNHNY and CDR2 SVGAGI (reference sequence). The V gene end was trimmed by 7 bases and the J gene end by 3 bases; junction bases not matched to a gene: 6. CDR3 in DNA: TGTGCCAGCAAGAGGACAGGTGTCTACGAGCAGTACTTC. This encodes CASKRTGVYEQYF.

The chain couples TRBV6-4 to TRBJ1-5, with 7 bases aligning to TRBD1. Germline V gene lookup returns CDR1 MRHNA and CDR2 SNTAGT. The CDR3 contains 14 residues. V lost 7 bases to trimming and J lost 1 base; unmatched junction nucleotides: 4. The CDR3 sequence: CASITTGSNQPQHF. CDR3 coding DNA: TGTGCCAGCATTACGACAGGGAGCAATCAGCCCCAGCATTTT.

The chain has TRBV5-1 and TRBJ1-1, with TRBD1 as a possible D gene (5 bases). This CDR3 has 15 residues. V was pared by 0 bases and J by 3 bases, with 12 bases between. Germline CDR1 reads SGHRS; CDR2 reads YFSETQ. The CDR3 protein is CASSLEGWVDTEAFF. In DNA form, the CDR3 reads TGCGCCAGCAGCTTGGAGGGGTGGGTAGACACTGAAGCTTTCTTT.